This entry lists 28 T cell receptor beta chains sequenced from one sample in a study of blood T cell repertoires in COVID-19. TCRdb's table, derived via immunoSEQ multiplex PCR, lists solely in-frame clones and lacks some. The sample consists of about 160,000 clones, around 90% of them appearing once. Sequenced material: peripheral blood. Every receptor here comes from a man in his sixties with acute or convalescent COVID-19.

This clone is a singleton in its sample. This sequence joins TRBV24-1 and TRBJ2-1, with 9 bases fitting TRBD1. The CDR3 contains 13 residues. V gave up 7 bases and J gave up 4 bases; unmatched junction bases: 1. The germline V gene has CDR1 KGHDR and CDR2 SFDVKD. DNA of the CDR3: TGTGCCACCAGGGACAGGGGTTACAATGAGCAGTTCTTC. Translated, it gives CATRDRGYNEQFF.

V usage is TRBV4-1 and J usage is TRBJ2-3; TRBD2 matches at 11 bases. CDR3 length: 16 amino acids. CDR1 is MGHRA and CDR2 is YSYEKL in the germline V gene. Trimming cost V 2 bases and J 7 bases; bases outside gene matches: 8. For the CDR3, the DNA is TGCGCCAGCAGCCAACTAATAGCGGGGGGGCGGTATACGCAGTATTTT. As protein: CASSQLIAGGRYTQYF.

About this clone itself: This specimen includes other DNA sequences encoding the same CDR3. The CDR3 DNA is TGTGCCAGCTCACCGGGACAGAACACTGAAGCTTTCTTT. Amino acids: CASSPGQNTEAFF. This chain uses TRBV18 with TRBJ1-1; D possibly corresponds to TRBD1 (6 bases). Trimming stripped 3 bases from V and 1 base from J, with 6 bases between. Germline values: CDR1 KGHSH, CDR2 LQKENI. CDR3 length: 13 residues.

The count of this clone is one. This chain uses TRBV6-5 with TRBJ2-1; 10 bases are a match to TRBD1. Germline CDR1 is MNHEY and CDR2 is SVGAGI. After removal of 7 bases from V and 9 bases from J, the junction contained 9 bases not matched to a gene. CDR3 length equals 14 residues. DNA for the CDR3: TGTGCCAGCACCCGCGGACAGGGGGGAGGTGAGCAGTTCTTC. Residues: CASTRGQGGGEQFF.

This chain joins TRBV7-2 and TRBJ2-5; maybe TRBD1 (6 bases). Looked up from germline, CDR1 is SGHTA and CDR2 is FQGNSA. Trimming removed 2 bases at V and 2 bases at J, with 12 bases between. The CDR3 runs to 15 residues. The CDR3 loop reads CASSLSVDRQETQYF. As DNA, the CDR3 is TGTGCCAGCAGCTTATCGGTGGACAGACAAGAGACCCAGTACTTC.

The chain recombines TRBV15 with TRBJ1-6; no reliable D call. Trimming shortened V by 3 bases and J by 9 bases, and 15 bases separated the two germline ends. Germline-derived CDR1 and CDR2 are LNHNV and YYDKDF (reference sequence). This CDR3 has 15 residues. CDR3 nucleotide sequence: TGTGCCACCAGCAGTACACGCGGAGGGATTTCACCCCTCCACTTT. Its translation: CATSSTRGGISPLHF. Full variable domain (outside the CDR3, taken from reference TRBV15 and TRBJ1-6): DAMVIQNPRYQVTQFGKPVTLSCSQTLNHNVMYWYQQKSSQAPKLLFHYYDKDFNNEADTPDNFQSRRPNTSFCFLDIRSPGLGDTAMYLCATSSTRGGISPLHFGNGTRLTVT.

The sample holds one count of this clone. The rearrangement joins TRBV21-1 to TRBJ2-7; the D segment call TRBD2 is taken from the table without a DNA check. TRBV21-1 is a known pseudogene. The CDR3 sequence is 17 residues long. DNA of the CDR3: TGTGCCAGCAGCAAAGCGCTTTGCGGGAAGGGCCGCTACGAGCAGTACTTC. It translates to CASSKALCGKGRYEQYF.

The rearrangement joins TRBV11-2 to TRBJ1-2, with D unresolved. The CDR3 spans 13 residues. Germline CDR1 reads SGHAT; CDR2 reads FQNNGV. The V and J ends lost 1 base and 7 bases respectively, with 10 bases between them. DNA of the CDR3: TGTGCCAGCAGCTTAGTATCCAGGCTTGGCTACACCTTC. The encoded protein is CASSLVSRLGYTF.

This clone was observed a single time. V usage is TRBV7-9 and J usage is TRBJ2-2; possible D gene TRBD1, 5 bases. Trimming shortened V by 6 bases and J by 0 bases, and 17 bases separated the two germline ends. Germline V gene sequence: CDR1 SEHNR, CDR2 FQNEAQ (reference sequence). The CDR3 spans 17 residues. The DNA of the CDR3 is TGTGCCAGCAGACCCCCTGTTTTCAGGGCGAACACCGGGGAGCTGTTTTTT. This encodes CASRPPVFRANTGELFF. Full variable domain (missing parts from reference TRBV7-9 and TRBJ2-2): DTGVSQNPRHKITKRGQNVTFRCDPISEHNRLYWYRQTLGQGPEFLTYFQNEAQLEKSRLLSDRFSAERPKGSFSTLEIQRTEQGDSAMYLCASRPPVFRANTGELFFGEGSRLTVL.

This sequence joins TRBV29-1 and TRBJ2-7, with 7 bases lining up with TRBD1. Trimming cost V 7 bases and J 3 bases; bases outside gene matches: 3. Germline CDR1 SQVTM, CDR2 ANQGSEA. The CDR3 covers 11 residues. This CDR3 reads CSGPGGYEQYF. In DNA form, the CDR3 reads TGCAGCGGACCAGGGGGCTACGAGCAGTACTTC.

The rearrangement links TRBV5-4 to TRBJ1-1, with 9 bases matching TRBD1. J was trimmed by 6 bases and V by 3 bases; bases with no gene match: 6. From germline, CDR1 is SGHNT and CDR2 YYREEE (reference sequence). The CDR3 totals 14 residues. CDR3 in amino acids: CASSWGQGIAEAFF. The CDR3 coding sequence is TGTGCCAGCAGCTGGGGACAGGGAATAGCTGAAGCTTTCTTT.

The chain combines TRBV4-3 with TRBJ1-1, with D possibly TRBD1 on 6 matching bases. The V gene's germline CDR1 is LGHNA and CDR2 YSLEER. V lost 1 base and J lost 3, with 12 bases in between. The CDR3 extends over 15 amino acids. CDR3 region: CASSQAGAADTEAFF. As DNA, the CDR3 is TGCGCCAGCAGCCAAGCAGGGGCAGCGGACACTGAAGCTTTCTTT.

The sample holds one count of this clone. V is TRBV5-4 and J is TRBJ2-7, with D hard to call. The V end lost 0 bases, the J end lost 4 bases, and 5 bases lay between the germline ends. Germline V gene sequence: CDR1 SGHNT, CDR2 YYREEE (reference sequence). This CDR3 contains 12 residues. The CDR3: CASSLGGYEQYF. The CDR3 DNA sequence: TGTGCCAGCAGCTTGGGAGGTTACGAGCAGTACTTC. The whole variable domain, filled in from reference TRBV5-4 and TRBJ2-7, reads ETGVTQSPTHLIKTRGQQVTLRCSSQSGHNTVSWYQQALGQGPQFIFQYYREEENGRGNFPPRFSGLQFPNYSSELNVNALELDDSALYLCASSLGGYEQYFGPGTRLTVT.

This clone has more than one count but fewer than ten. The CDR3 is CASSSQGRPGNTIYF. CDR3 nucleotide sequence: TGTGCCAGCAGCTCCCAGGGGCGTCCTGGAAACACCATATATTTT. The V and J genes are TRBV7-2 and TRBJ1-3; D is possibly TRBD1 (6 bases). Germline V CDR1 and CDR2: SGHTA, FQGNSA. The V end lost 4 bases, the J end lost 2 bases, and 12 bases lay between the germline ends. The CDR3 runs 15 residues.

The chain carries TRBV5-6 and TRBJ2-7, with 12 bases fitting TRBD2. The CDR3 is 18 residues long. Germline V CDR1 and CDR2: SGHDT, YYEEEE. V lost 3 bases, J lost 3 bases, and 13 bases stayed unmatched. Here the CDR3 reads CASSSATSGGRLFYEQYF. In DNA form, the CDR3 reads TGTGCCAGCAGCTCGGCCACTAGCGGGGGGCGCCTTTTCTACGAGCAGTACTTC.

The V call is TRBV6-5, the J call TRBJ1-2; possible D gene TRBD1, 5 bases. The V gene's germline CDR1 is MNHEY and CDR2 SVGAGI. This CDR3 comprises 13 residues. Trimming shortened V by 2 bases and J by 8 bases, and 12 bases separated the two germline ends. CDR3 nucleotides: TGTGCCAGCAGTTACCGGGCAGGGTGGGGCTACACCTTC. Translated, it gives CASSYRAGWGYTF.

The rearrangement joins TRBV5-3 to TRBJ2-4; 7 nucleotides line up with TRBD1. TRBV5-3 qualifies as an ORF whose function is uncertain. Trimming cost V 3 bases and J 4 bases; bases outside gene matches: 10. The CDR3 contains 16 residues. In DNA form, the CDR3 reads TGTGCCAGAAGCTCCCCCTCTACAGGGGCGAAAAACATTCAGTACTTC. It encodes CARSSPSTGAKNIQYF.

The chain joins TRBV29-1 to TRBJ1-1; tentatively, D is TRBD1 (5 bases). CDR1 and CDR2 (germline): SQVTM, ANQGSEA. The CDR3 extends over 12 amino acids. Trimming removed 7 bases from V and 0 bases from J, with 9 bases in between. The chain's CDR3 is CSGRQMNTEAFF. CDR3 nucleotide sequence: TGCAGCGGGAGACAGATGAACACTGAAGCTTTCTTT.

The chain uses TRBV19 and TRBJ1-6; 8 nucleotides match TRBD1. Germline V gives CDR1 LNHDA, CDR2 SQIVND (reference sequence). This CDR3 has 12 amino acids. With 9 bases clipped from V and 9 bases from J, the junction kept 4 bases outside the gene matches. CDR3 in amino acids: CASGQGFSPLHF. CDR3 nucleotides: TGTGCCAGCGGACAGGGATTTTCACCCCTCCACTTT.

The rearrangement uses TRBV19 and TRBJ2-7, with 9 bases fitting TRBD1. The CDR3 is 13 residues long. Germline V gene lookup returns CDR1 LNHDA and CDR2 SQIVND (reference sequence). Losses at the gene ends were 7 bases for V and 6 bases for J; bases not matched to a gene: 7. The CDR3 loop is CASKDRGGREQYF. As DNA, the CDR3 is TGTGCCAGTAAGGACAGGGGAGGCCGCGAGCAGTACTTC.

This chain links TRBV19 with TRBJ1-3, with TRBD1 matching 7 bases. This CDR3 contains 15 residues. Germline V gene lookup returns CDR1 LNHDA and CDR2 SQIVND (reference sequence). J gave up 2 bases and V 6 bases, and 7 bases lay outside the gene matches. The CDR3 DNA is TGTGCCAGTAGAGATGGACAGGTAGCTGGAAACACCATATATTTT. This encodes CASRDGQVAGNTIYF.

The V and J genes are TRBV4-1 and TRBJ2-1; the D is unclear. The CDR3 runs to 13 residues. V was trimmed by 1 base and J by 5 bases, leaving 6 bases between them. Germline-derived CDR1 and CDR2 are MGHRA and YSYEKL. The CDR3 nucleotides are TGCGCCAGCAGCCAAGCCGGTCACAATGAGCAGTTCTTC. Its protein product is CASSQAGHNEQFF.

This clone was counted once. This chain's CDR3 is CASSQKLAGGQETQYF. Written as DNA, the CDR3 is TGTGCCAGCAGCCAAAAACTAGCGGGGGGTCAAGAGACCCAGTACTTC. The J gene is TRBJ2-5, the V gene TRBV5-4; 12 bases align to TRBD2. V gave up 4 bases and J gave up 2 bases; unmatched junction bases: 6. CDR1 SGHNT and CDR2 YYREEE come from the germline V gene (reference sequence). There are 16 residues in the CDR3. The variable domain in full, with the rest retrieved from reference TRBV5-4 and TRBJ2-5, is ETGVTQSPTHLIKTRGQQVTLRCSSQSGHNTVSWYQQALGQGPQFIFQYYREEENGRGNFPPRFSGLQFPNYSSELNVNALELDDSALYLCASSQKLAGGQETQYFGPGTRLLVL.

This clone appeared once. The chain combines TRBV3-1 (or the pseudogene TRBV3-2) with TRBJ2-7; a possible D gene is TRBD2 (5 bases). Between the trimmed V and J ends, which lost 3 bases and 2 bases, there was a span of 5 bases. CDR3 size: 12 residues. Germline assignment: CDR1 LGHDT and CDR2 YNNKEL (reference sequence). The CDR3 DNA is TGTGCCAGCAGCCAGAGGGCCTACGAGCAGTACTTC. Translated: CASSQRAYEQYF.

The rearrangement links TRBV21-1 to TRBJ1-5; the table's D call of TRBD1 was not tested on the DNA. TRBV21-1 is annotated as a pseudogene. The CDR3 runs to 13 residues. CDR3 nucleotide sequence: TGTGCCAGCAGGCCTTCAGGGCCTCAGCCCCAGCATTTT. It encodes CASRPSGPQPQHF.

The chain joins TRBV10-1 to TRBJ2-3, with D perhaps TRBD2 (5 bases). V shed 2 bases and J shed 6 bases, with 15 bases lying between them. CDR1 and CDR2 (germline): WNHNN, SYGVQD (reference sequence). This CDR3 is built from 15 residues. The CDR3, as DNA: TGCGCCAGCAGTGAGCGGGGTTCTTATATCGATACGCAGTATTTT. It is translated as CASSERGSYIDTQYF.

The rearrangement joins TRBV5-1 to TRBJ1-2, with D maybe TRBD1 (5 bases). Germline V gene lookup returns CDR1 SGHRS and CDR2 YFSETQ. The CDR3 is 13 residues long. Trimming removed 0 bases at V and 4 bases at J, with 7 bases between. The CDR3 bases are TGCGCCAGCAGCTTGGAGACAGTCTATGGCTACACCTTC. This encodes CASSLETVYGYTF.

The chain recombines TRBV4-1 with TRBJ2-2; tentative D call: TRBD2 (6 bases). The germline gives CDR1 MGHRA, CDR2 YSYEKL. Trimming took off 4 bases at V and 0 bases at J, with 15 bases between the two ends. CDR3 length: 17 amino acids. Here the CDR3 DNA reads TGCGCCAGCAGCCCAAGGAGGGGACCCCCGAACACCGGGGAGCTGTTTTTT. Translating it yields CASSPRRGPPNTGELFF.